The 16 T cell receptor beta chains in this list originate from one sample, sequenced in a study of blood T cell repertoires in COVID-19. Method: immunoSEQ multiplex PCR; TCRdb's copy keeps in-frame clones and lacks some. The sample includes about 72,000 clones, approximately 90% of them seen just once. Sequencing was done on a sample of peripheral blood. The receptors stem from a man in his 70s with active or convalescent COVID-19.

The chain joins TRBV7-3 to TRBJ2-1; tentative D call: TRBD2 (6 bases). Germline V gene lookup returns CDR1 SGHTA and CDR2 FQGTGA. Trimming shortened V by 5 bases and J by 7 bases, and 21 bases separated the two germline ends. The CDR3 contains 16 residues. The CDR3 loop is CASSPTSGLPGNEQFF. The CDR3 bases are TGTGCCAGCAGCCCCACTTCGGGACTCCCGGGGAATGAGCAGTTCTTC.

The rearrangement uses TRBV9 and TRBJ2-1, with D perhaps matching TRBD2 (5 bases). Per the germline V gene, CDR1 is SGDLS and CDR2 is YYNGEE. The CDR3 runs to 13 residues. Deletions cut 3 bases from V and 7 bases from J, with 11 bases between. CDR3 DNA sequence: TGTGCCAGCAGCGGTGGGAGAAGGAATGAGCAGTTCTTC. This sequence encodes CASSGGRRNEQFF. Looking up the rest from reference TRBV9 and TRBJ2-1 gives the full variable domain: DSGVTQTPKHLITATGQRVTLRCSPRSGDLSVYWYQQSLDQGLQFLIQYYNGEERAKGNILERFSAQQFPDLHSELNLSSLELGDSALYFCASSGGRRNEQFFGPGTRLTVL.

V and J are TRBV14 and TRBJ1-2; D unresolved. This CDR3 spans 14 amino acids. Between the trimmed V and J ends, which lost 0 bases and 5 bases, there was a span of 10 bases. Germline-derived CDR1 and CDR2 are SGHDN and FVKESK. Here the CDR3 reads CASSQDLTGYGYTF. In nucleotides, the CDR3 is TGTGCCAGCAGCCAAGATCTGACGGGTTATGGCTACACCTTC.

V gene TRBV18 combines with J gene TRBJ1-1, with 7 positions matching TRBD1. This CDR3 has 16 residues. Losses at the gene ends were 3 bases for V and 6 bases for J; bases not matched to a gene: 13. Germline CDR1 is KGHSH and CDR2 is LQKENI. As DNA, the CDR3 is TGTGCCAGCTCACCGGTTAGGCCAGGGGGTGAGTCTGAAGCTTTCTTT. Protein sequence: CASSPVRPGGESEAFF.

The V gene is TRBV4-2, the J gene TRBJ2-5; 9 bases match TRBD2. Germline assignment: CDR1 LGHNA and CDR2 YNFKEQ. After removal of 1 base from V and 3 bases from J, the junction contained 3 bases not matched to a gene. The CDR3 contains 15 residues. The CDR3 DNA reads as TGTGCCAGCAGCCAAGCTAGCGGGGTAAAAGAGACCCAGTACTTC. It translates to CASSQASGVKETQYF.

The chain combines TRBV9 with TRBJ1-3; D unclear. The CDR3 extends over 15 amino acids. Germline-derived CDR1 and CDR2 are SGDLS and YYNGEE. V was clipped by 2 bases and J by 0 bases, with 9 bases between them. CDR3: CASSVAGYSGNTIYF. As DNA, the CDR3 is TGTGCCAGCAGCGTTGCAGGTTACTCTGGAAACACCATATATTTT.

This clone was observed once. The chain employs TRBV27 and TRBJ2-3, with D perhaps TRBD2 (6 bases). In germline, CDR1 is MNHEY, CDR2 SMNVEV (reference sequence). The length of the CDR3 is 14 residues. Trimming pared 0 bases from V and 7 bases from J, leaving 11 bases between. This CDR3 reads CASSLSGGYNTQYF. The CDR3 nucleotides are TGTGCCAGCAGTTTATCCGGGGGATATAATACGCAGTATTTT.

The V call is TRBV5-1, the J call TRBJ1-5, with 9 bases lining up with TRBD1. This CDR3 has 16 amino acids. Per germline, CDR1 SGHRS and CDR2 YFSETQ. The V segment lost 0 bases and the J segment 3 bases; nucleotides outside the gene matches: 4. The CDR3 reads CASSLGDRVPNQPQHF. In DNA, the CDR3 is TGCGCCAGCAGCTTGGGGGACAGGGTCCCCAATCAGCCCCAGCATTTT.

CDR3 bases: TGTGCCAGCAGCCTCAGGGACTCCTACGAGCAGTACTTC. Its translation: CASSLRDSYEQYF. The V gene is TRBV7-3, the J gene TRBJ2-7; a weak D match, TRBD1 (5 bases). The CDR3 has 13 residues. Germline assignment: CDR1 SGHTA and CDR2 FQGTGA. The V gene lost 5 bases and the J gene lost 0 bases, with 8 bases spanning the gap. The full variable domain, in which reference TRBV7-3 and TRBJ2-7 provide the parts outside the CDR3, is GAGVSQTPSNKVTEKGKYVELRCDPISGHTALYWYRQSLGQGPEFLIYFQGTGAADDSGLPNDRFFAVRPEGSVSTLKIQRTERGDSAVYLCASSLRDSYEQYFGPGTRLTVT.

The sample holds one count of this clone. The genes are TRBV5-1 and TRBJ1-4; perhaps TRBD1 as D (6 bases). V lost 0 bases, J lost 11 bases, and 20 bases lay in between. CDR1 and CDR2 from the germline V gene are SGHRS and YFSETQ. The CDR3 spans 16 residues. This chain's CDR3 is CASSLGVTGYEGKLFF. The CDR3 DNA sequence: TGCGCCAGCAGCTTGGGGGTGACAGGTTACGAGGGCAAACTGTTTTTT.

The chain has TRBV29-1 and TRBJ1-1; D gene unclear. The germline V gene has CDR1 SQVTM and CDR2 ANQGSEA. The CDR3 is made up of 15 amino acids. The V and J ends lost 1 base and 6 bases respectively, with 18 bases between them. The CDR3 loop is CSVEGRSGFGAEAFF. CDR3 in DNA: TGCAGCGTTGAAGGGAGGAGTGGTTTTGGGGCTGAAGCTTTCTTT.

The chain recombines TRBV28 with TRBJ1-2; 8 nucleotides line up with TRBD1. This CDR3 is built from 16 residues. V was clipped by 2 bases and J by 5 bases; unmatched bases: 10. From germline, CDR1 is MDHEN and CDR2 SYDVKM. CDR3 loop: CASSLPGTGLGYGYTF. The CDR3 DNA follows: TGTGCCAGCAGTTTACCCGGGACAGGTCTAGGATATGGCTACACCTTC.

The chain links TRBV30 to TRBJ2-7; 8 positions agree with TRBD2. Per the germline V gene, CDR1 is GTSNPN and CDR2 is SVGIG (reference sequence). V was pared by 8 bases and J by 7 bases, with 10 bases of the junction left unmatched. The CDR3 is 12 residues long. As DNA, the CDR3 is TGTGCCGGCGGGAGGCCCGTGGGAGAGCAGTACTTC. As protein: CAGGRPVGEQYF.

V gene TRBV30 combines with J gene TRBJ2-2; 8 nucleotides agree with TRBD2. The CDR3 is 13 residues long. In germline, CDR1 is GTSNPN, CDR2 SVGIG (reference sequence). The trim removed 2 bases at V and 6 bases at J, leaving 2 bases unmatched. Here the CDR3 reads CAWSRGGPGELFF. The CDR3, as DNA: TGTGCCTGGAGTCGGGGGGGGCCCGGGGAGCTGTTTTTT. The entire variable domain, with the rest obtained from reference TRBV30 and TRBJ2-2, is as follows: SQTIHQWPATLVQPVGSPLSLECTVEGTSNPNLYWYRQAAGRGLQLLFYSVGIGQISSEVPQNLSASRPQDRQFILSSKKLLLSDSGFYLCAWSRGGPGELFFGEGSRLTVL.

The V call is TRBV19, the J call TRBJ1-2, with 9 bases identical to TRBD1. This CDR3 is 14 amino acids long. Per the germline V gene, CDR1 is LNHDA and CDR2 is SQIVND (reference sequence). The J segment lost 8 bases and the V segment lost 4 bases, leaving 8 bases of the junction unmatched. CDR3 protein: CASSKGQGTAGYTF. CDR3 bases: TGTGCCAGTAGTAAAGGACAGGGGACCGCCGGCTACACCTTC. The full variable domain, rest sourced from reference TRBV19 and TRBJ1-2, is DGGITQSPKYLFRKEGQNVTLSCEQNLNHDAMYWYRQDPGQGLRLIYYSQIVNDFQKGDIAEGYSVSREKKESFPLTVTSAQKNPTAFYLCASSKGQGTAGYTFGSGTRLTVV.

The CDR3 loop is CASSPRGLAGPQSTDTQYF. The CDR3 nucleotides read TGCGCCAGCAGCCCGCGGGGACTAGCGGGACCCCAAAGCACAGATACGCAGTATTTT. J is TRBJ2-3 and V is TRBV5-1, with TRBD2 matching 13 bases. The V and J ends lost 4 bases and 0 bases, in that order; junction bases with no gene match: 11. Germline V CDR1 and CDR2: SGHRS, YFSETQ. The CDR3 length is 19 residues.